Sequencing of this TCR beta chain was carried out in a study of cytomegalovirus exposure and HLA in healthy donors. Study observations and caveats: Per a prior analysis, the majority of TCR beta V segments were productive roughly 90% or roughly 30% of the time. Researchers left out some V segments, among them TRBV6-2 and TRBV6-3, as indistinguishable. HLA allele associations emerged for about 18,000 TCR beta sequences in a later analysis, at 0.05 false discovery rate.

Turning to this clone: What it binds is not known.

Germline V lookup: CDR1 SGHTA, CDR2 FQGNSA. The CDR3 is made up of 13 amino acids. V lost 3 bases and J 6 bases, leaving 11 bases between the germline ends. Researchers ran the PCR with 60 Vbeta and 13 Jbeta primers. Clones were read by immunoSEQ multiplex PCR, and TCRdb kept only the in-frame ones, dropping some. The table has about 140,000 clones, around 73% seen once. Sequencing was carried out using PBMCs. This sequence originates from a female donor in good health and CMV-seronegative. J is TRBJ1-1 and V is TRBV7-2; D uncertain. This chain's CDR3 is CASSFGGVAEAFF. CDR3 DNA sequence: TGTGCCAGCAGCTTCGGCGGCGTCGCTGAAGCTTTCTTT. Together with reference TRBV7-2 and TRBJ1-1, the CDR3 gives the full variable domain: GAGVSQSPSNKVTEKGKDVELRCDPISGHTALYWYRQSLGQGLEFLIYFQGNSAPDKSGLPSDRFSAERTGGSVSTLTIQRTQQEDSAVYLCASSFGGVAEAFFGQGTRLTVV.